This TCR beta chain was obtained from a study of cytomegalovirus exposure and HLA in healthy donors. Study summary: Out of about 360 genotyped donors, roughly 80% belonged to the Caucasian-associated ancestry cluster. The study, taken as a whole, reports: Cytomegalovirus association was listed for approximately 160 TCR beta chains. With later analysis, a missense DCLRE1C variant became linked to TCR beta V- and J-gene trimming.

The germline V gene has CDR1 MNHEY and CDR2 SVGAGI. V was shortened by 5 bases and J by 6 bases, with 10 bases between the two germline ends. The CDR3 covers 13 residues. Comment on this clone: Its antigen is still unknown.

13 Jbeta primers and 60 Vbeta primers were used for the PCR. Per the study methods: There were about 88 million unique TCR beta chains by a later count, and approximately 10 million of them were shared. TCRdb's copy holds only in-frame clones and misses some; the assay was immunoSEQ multiplex PCR. That table furnishes V, J and clone size, whereas the DNA furnished D and trimming. Recorded here are about 150,000 clones; the top ten clones represent roughly 2%. The sequence derives from a man under 40 in good health and CMV-seronegative. The chain employs TRBV6-5 and TRBJ2-2; TRBD2 is a possible D gene (5 bases). Source material: PBMCs. CDR3 residues: CASSKGSAGELFF. CDR3 sequence (DNA): TGTGCCAGCAGTAAAGGGAGCGCCGGGGAGCTGTTTTTT.